This entry is about one T cell receptor beta chain. This sample is part of a study of T cells in Graves' hyperthyroidism and ophthalmopathy. Amplified regions were TCR beta CDR3 sequences from RNA transcripts. Carried out on the TCR CDR3, a first-round RT-PCR used the HTBI primer set. TCRdb itself ran the multiplex PCR reads through MiXCR, one entry per CDR3 protein. The sample carries more than 300,000 distinct CDR3 sequences, roughly 15% recorded once. The CDR3 sequence is 17 residues long. The germline V and J ends were trimmed by 2 bases and 2 bases, with 18 bases remaining between them. The gene calls are TRBV6-7 and TRBJ1-2; no definite D call. TRBV6-7 is assigned to the ORF class and has an uncertain function. The sequenced sample consisted of blood. The receptor's source is a woman aged 25 to 39 with Graves' hyperthyroidism that later progressed to Graves' ophthalmopathy. The CDR3 DNA follows: TGTGCCAGCAGTTACAGAGGCGCACAGAGGGTCAACTATGGCTACACCTTC. It translates to CASSYRGAQRVNYGYTF.